What follows describes a single T cell receptor beta chain. No antigen is known for it. Qualities for individual bases were not recorded, and no much larger clone is one base off. This sample was included in a study of T cells in Graves' hyperthyroidism and ophthalmopathy (dated by TCRdb to between 2019 and 2020). In terms of the full investigation: Peripheral blood was sampled at the time of initial diagnosis, prior to any treatment. To identify TCR V-J signatures that set the groups apart, the researchers used a discovery cohort of 100 or so patients, made up of around 42 with Graves' ophthalmopathy and some 55 with stable Graves' hyperthyroidism. An independent validation cohort of under 20 hyperthyroidism patients and 17 patients who later progressed to ophthalmopathy tested prospective prediction of ophthalmopathy. For training and testing, the approximately 97 patients in the discovery cohort were randomly divided in a 7:3 ratio. Thyroid tissue and blood T-cell repertoires from roughly six Graves' hyperthyroidism patients were also compared in the study. After sampling, hyperthyroidism patients received methimazole starting at 30 mg daily, and ophthalmopathy patients received high-dose intravenous methylprednisolone. According to the paper, TCR Vbeta CDR3 sequencing was carried out on approximately 140 peripheral blood samples, which came from over 40 ophthalmopathy, 80 or so hyperthyroidism and approximately 17 progressor patients.

TCR beta CDR3 regions were amplified from RNA transcripts. A first-round RT-PCR of the TCR CDR3 used the HTBI primer set with the Qiagen OneStep RT-PCR kit. Libraries were constructed in a second round of multiplex PCR, after which size selection and purification were performed. The libraries were sequenced on an Illumina HiSeq2000 using paired-end 100 bp reads. In the authors' own workflow: SOAPnuke was used to process the raw data, throwing out any read that contained adapters or uncalled bases, had a mean Phred below 15, or lacked an exact constant-primer or identifier match. High-quality paired reads were merged with COPE v1.2.5, and unique nucleotide sequences were defined as clonotypes. MiTCR v1.1 was used to align the clonotypes against IMGT TRBV, TRBD and TRBJ reference segments. Analysis was restricted to V-J combinations with a frequency above 0.0001, which covered roughly 99% of repertoires. The TCS score was defined as the ratio of F50 (clonal expansion) to E x V (chaos), calculated using BLOSUM62-based TCRdist between CDR3 peptides within each V-J. Welch's t-statistics and random forest reduced fewer than 600 V-J features to 13, which were used in a naive Bayes classifier (R e1071). TCRdb took the public reads, trimmed them with fastp at Q25, ran MiXCR for clone calling and kept in-frame beta chains. Duplicate CDR3 protein sequences are folded into a single record with the most common DNA and genes. The V and J calls and clone size are TCRdb's, not the authors'. This sample comprises over 150,000 distinct CDR3 sequences, 15% to 20% of them detected only once. The ten largest clonotypes hold approximately 28% of the sample.

On the study overall, not on this receptor specifically: Blood samples also contained most of the expanded thyroid clonotypes (frequency above 0.001), which suggests that blood repertoires may reflect thyroid immune responses. In validation, the model predicted progression to ophthalmopathy a median of 6.5 months before onset, with approximately 70% sensitivity and roughly 72% specificity. Ophthalmopathy was separated from stable hyperthyroidism by a 13 V-J signature model, with roughly 88% sensitivity and approximately 81% specificity obtained in cross-validation and 80%/75% obtained in testing. Sample size was not statistically predetermined, and investigators were not blinded to group allocation.

A patient counted as having stable Graves' hyperthyroidism if no progression to ophthalmopathy occurred over 18 months of follow-up. Hyperthyroidism patients were newly diagnosed, had a disease duration of under 2 months, and were aged 18 to 65 years. Any patient with an uncontrolled infection, another autoimmune disease, pregnancy or lactation was excluded. Diagnoses were based on clinical symptoms, serum thyroxine and TRAb, thyroid ultrasound and orbital computed tomography. PBMCs were separated from about 10 ml of fresh peripheral blood using Ficoll-Paque density gradient centrifugation. Trizol reagent was used to extract total RNA, and RNA quality was then checked on an Agilent 2100 Bioanalyzer. Trimming costs V 3 bases and J 14 bases, and their ends lie 14 bases apart. The CDR3 runs 13 amino acids, cysteine and phenylalanine included. Only the CDR3 DNA is retained, 39 bases long and in frame from the first base. The CDR1 and CDR2 encoded by the germline V gene are MGHRA and YSYEKL.

Sequenced sample: blood. The sequence joins TRBV4-1 to TRBJ1-6, with the D gene not clear enough to name. The sequence derives from a woman between 50 and 59 years old with Graves' hyperthyroidism. The DNA sequence is as follows: TGCGCCAGCAGCCAGGCCACTCTCATCACCCTCCACTTT. The resulting protein is CASSQATLITLHF.